These T cell receptor beta chains were read from a single sample in a study of cytomegalovirus exposure and HLA in healthy donors. The repertoire was sequenced with immunoSEQ multiplex PCR; TCRdb's copy has only in-frame clones and lacks some. The data hold fewer than 250,000 clones, with around 80% observed a single time. Material: PBMCs. Receptors were obtained from a man aged 18 to 35 in good health and CMV-seronegative. Each CDR3 is given with its conserved first and last residue. A D gene is named only where the DNA matches it firmly. Expanded clones get a size class; other rows say once, few or many, or leave the size out.

D gene	V gene	J gene	clone size	CDR3 protein	CDR3 DNA
.	TRBV6-5	TRBJ1-5	few	CASSGQPSNQPQHF	TGTGCCAGCAGTGGGCAGCCTAGCAATCAGCCCCAGCATTTT
TRBD1	TRBV5-1	TRBJ2-7	.	CASSGQGASYEQYF	TGCGCCAGCAGCGGACAGGGGGCTTCCTACGAGCAGTACTTC
.	TRBV19	TRBJ1-2	few	CASRRQYGGYTF	TGTGCCAGTCGGAGGCAGTACGGCGGCTACACCTTC
TRBD2	TRBV4-2	TRBJ2-5	.	CASSQDGAGGPETQYF	TGTGCCAGCAGCCAAGATGGGGCGGGAGGGCCGGAGACCCAGTACTTC
TRBD2	TRBV19	TRBJ2-3	few	CASSILLSSGTRTDTQYF	TGTGCCAGTAGTATTCTCTTATCTAGCGGGACTCGCACAGATACGCAGTATTTT
TRBD2	TRBV2	TRBJ2-7	once	CASSPGGLAGEQYF	TGTGCCAGCAGCCCCGGCGGGCTAGCGGGAGAGCAGTACTTC
.	TRBV18	TRBJ2-7	.	CASSRAGMREQYF	TGTGCCAGCTCACGCGCAGGGATGAGGGAGCAGTACTTC
TRBD1	TRBV9	TRBJ1-4	.	CASSMGQGTEKLFF	TGTGCCAGCAGCATGGGACAGGGGACTGAAAAACTGTTTTTT
.	TRBV29-1	TRBJ2-3	.	CSAATGSDTQYF	TGCAGCGCAGCGACGGGGTCAGATACGCAGTATTTT
TRBD1	TRBV10-2	TRBJ1-6	few	CASSVWTGGDSPLHF	TGCGCCAGCAGTGTCTGGACAGGGGGAGATTCACCCCTCCACTTT
TRBD1	TRBV5-5	TRBJ2-7	.	CASSSGTGGVGISEQYF	TGTGCCAGCAGCTCCGGGACAGGGGGCGTCGGGATTAGCGAGCAGTACTTC